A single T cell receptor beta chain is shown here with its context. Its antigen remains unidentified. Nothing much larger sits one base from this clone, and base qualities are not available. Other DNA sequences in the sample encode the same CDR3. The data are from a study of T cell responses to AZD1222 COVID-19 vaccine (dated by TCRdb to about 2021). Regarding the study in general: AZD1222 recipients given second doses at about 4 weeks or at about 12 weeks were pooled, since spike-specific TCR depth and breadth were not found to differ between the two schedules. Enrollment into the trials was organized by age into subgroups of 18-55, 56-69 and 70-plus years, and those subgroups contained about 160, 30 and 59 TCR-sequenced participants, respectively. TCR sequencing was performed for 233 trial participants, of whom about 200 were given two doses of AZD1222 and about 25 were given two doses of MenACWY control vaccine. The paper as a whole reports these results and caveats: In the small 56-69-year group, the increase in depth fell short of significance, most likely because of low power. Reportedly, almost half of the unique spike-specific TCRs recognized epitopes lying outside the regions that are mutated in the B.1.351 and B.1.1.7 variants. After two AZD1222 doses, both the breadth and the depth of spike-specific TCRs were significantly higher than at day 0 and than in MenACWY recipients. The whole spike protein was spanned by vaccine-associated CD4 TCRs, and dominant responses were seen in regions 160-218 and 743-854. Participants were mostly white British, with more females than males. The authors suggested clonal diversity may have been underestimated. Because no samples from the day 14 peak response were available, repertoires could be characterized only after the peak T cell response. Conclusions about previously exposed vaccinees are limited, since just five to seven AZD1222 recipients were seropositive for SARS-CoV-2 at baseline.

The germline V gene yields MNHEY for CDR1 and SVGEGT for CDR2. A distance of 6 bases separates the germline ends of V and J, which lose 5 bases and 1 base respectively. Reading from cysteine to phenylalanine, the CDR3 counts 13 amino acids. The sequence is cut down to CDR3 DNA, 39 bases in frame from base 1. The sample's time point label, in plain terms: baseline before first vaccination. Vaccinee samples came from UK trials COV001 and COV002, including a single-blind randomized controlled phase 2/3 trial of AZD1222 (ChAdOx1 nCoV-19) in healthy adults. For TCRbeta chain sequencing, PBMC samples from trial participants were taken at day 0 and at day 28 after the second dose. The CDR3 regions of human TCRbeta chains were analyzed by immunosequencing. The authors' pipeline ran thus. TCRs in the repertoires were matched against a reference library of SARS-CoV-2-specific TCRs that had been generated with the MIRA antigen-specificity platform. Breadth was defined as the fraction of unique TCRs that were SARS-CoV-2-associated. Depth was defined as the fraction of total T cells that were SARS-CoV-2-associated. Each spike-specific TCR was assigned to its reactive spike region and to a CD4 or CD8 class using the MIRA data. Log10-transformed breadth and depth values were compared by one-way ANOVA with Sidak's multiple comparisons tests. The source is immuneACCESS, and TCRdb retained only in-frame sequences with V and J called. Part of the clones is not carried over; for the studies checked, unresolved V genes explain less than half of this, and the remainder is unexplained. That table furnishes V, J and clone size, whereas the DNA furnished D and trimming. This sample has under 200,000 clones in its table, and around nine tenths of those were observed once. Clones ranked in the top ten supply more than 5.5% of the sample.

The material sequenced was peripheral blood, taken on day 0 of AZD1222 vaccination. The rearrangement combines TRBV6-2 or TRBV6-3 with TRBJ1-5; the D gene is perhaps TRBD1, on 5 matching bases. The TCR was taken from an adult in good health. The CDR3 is CASSRDSNQPQHF. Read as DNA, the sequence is TGTGCCAGCAGTCGGGACAGCAATCAGCCCCAGCATTTT.